The TCR beta chain described here comes from a study of blood T cells in healthy people across ages. Study outcomes and limitations: Diversity of TCR beta correlated strongly with naive T cell percentage. The authors considered diversity estimates from one million T cells to be underestimates.

Germline V gene lookup returns CDR1 KGHSH and CDR2 LQKENI. V was clipped by 5 bases and J by 0 bases, with 12 bases between them. CDR3 length equals 15 residues. Drawn from each donor were roughly 10 milliliters of peripheral blood. A minimum of 7 million PBMCs was isolated per sample. The authors ran a second PCR of about 7 to 11 cycles using a sample-barcoded 5' primer and a J-beta primer mix. TCRdb re-called the 5' RACE reads with MiXCR, one entry per CDR3 protein. The data show over a million distinct CDR3 sequences, with 35% to 50% seen just once and approximately 20% held by the top ten. Comments on this clonotype: Its antigen is unidentified.

The sequenced sample consisted of blood. The rearrangement uses TRBV18 and TRBJ2-3; D not resolved. The receptor was isolated from a woman aged 55-70 years in good health. CDR3 region: CASSVVYSSTDTQYF. The CDR3 bases are TGTGCCAGCTCAGTAGTCTACTCTAGCACAGATACGCAGTATTTT.